This is a list of T cell receptor beta chains from one sample in a study of siplizumab effects on memory and regulatory T cells. TCRdb keeps only in-frame clones here, not all; method: immunoSEQ multiplex PCR. Here the sample spans approximately 90,000 clones, approximately 95% being singletons. The specimen sequenced was non-Treg CD4+ T cells sorted from blood. The source is a human donor in good health. Each CDR3 is given with its conserved first and last residue. A D gene is named only where the DNA matches it firmly. Clone size appears in some rows only: once, few, many, or a class for an expanded clone.

d_gene	abundance	v_gene	j_gene	CDR3aa	CDR3nt
TRBD1	NA	TRBV7-3	TRBJ2-7	CASSYDRGYEQYF	TGTGCCAGCAGCTATGACAGGGGCTACGAGCAGTACTTC
NA	once	TRBV30	TRBJ2-7	CAWSLDVYEQYF	TGTGCCTGGAGTCTTGATGTCTACGAGCAGTACTTC
NA	NA	TRBV11-2	TRBJ2-3	CASRVGATTDTQYF	TGTGCCAGCAGGGTGGGGGCGACCACAGATACGCAGTATTTT
NA	NA	TRBV28	TRBJ1-4	CASVGAGNEKLFF	TGTGCCAGCGTTGGGGCGGGAAATGAAAAACTGTTTTTT
NA	NA	TRBV9	TRBJ1-1	CASSVEEYYTEAFF	TGTGCCAGCAGCGTAGAGGAGTATTACACTGAAGCTTTCTTT
NA	NA	TRBV29-1	TRBJ1-5	CSSATGQPQHF	TGCAGCTCGGCAACGGGTCAGCCCCAGCATTTT
NA	NA	TRBV2	TRBJ1-2	CASSEDQGYGYTF	TGTGCCAGCAGTGAAGATCAGGGTTATGGCTACACCTTC
NA	NA	TRBV5-1	TRBJ2-7	CASSFGGTISYEQYF	TGCGCCAGCAGCTTTGGGGGAACTATCTCCTACGAGCAGTACTTC
TRBD2	NA	TRBV6-1	TRBJ2-1	CASSATSGNEQFF	TGTGCCAGCAGTGCCACTAGCGGCAATGAGCAGTTCTTC
NA	NA	TRBV7-2	TRBJ1-5	CASSLERNQPQHF	TGTGCCAGCAGCTTAGAAAGGAATCAGCCCCAGCATTTT
TRBD1	NA	TRBV18	TRBJ2-7	CASSQGASSSYEQYF	TGTGCCAGCTCACAGGGGGCCTCCAGCTCCTACGAGCAGTACTTC
NA	NA	TRBV7-8	TRBJ2-1	CASSFTRGEQFF	TGTGCCAGCAGCTTTACAAGGGGTGAGCAGTTCTTC
TRBD1	NA	TRBV6-5	TRBJ1-1	CASSSAGGTEAFF	TGTGCCAGCAGTTCTGCAGGGGGCACTGAAGCTTTCTTT
TRBD2	NA	TRBV7-9	TRBJ2-7	CASSFASGTSTRPEQYF	TGTGCCAGCAGCTTTGCTAGCGGGACCTCGACGCGGCCCGAGCAGTACTTC
TRBD1	NA	TRBV5-1	TRBJ1-1	CASSFAGTGVPTEAFF	TGCGCCAGCAGCTTTGCCGGGACAGGGGTCCCCACTGAAGCTTTCTTT
TRBD1	NA	TRBV6-5	TRBJ1-5	CASSYSYRGVNQPQHF	TGTGCCAGCAGTTACTCTTACAGGGGCGTAAATCAGCCCCAGCATTTT
NA	NA	TRBV4-3	TRBJ1-2	CASSQETGRHYGYTF	TGCGCCAGCAGCCAAGAGACAGGTCGGCACTATGGCTACACCTTC
TRBD2	NA	TRBV19	TRBJ2-2	CASSIRLAGHNTGELFF	TGTGCCAGTAGTATTCGACTAGCGGGGCATAACACCGGGGAGCTGTTTTTT
NA	NA	TRBV7-6	TRBJ2-7	CASRPLGAYEQYF	TGTGCCAGCAGGCCATTGGGTGCCTACGAGCAGTACTTC
TRBD1	NA	TRBV18	TRBJ1-1	CASSPKQGRNTEAFF	TGTGCCAGCTCACCAAAACAGGGGAGGAACACTGAAGCTTTCTTT
NA	NA	TRBV6-5	TRBJ1-3	CASSRTTSSGNTIYF	TGTGCCAGCAGCCGTACAACCAGCTCTGGAAACACCATATATTTT
NA	NA	TRBV7-2	TRBJ2-7	CASSLGLEQYF	TGTGCCAGCAGCCTAGGTTTGGAGCAGTACTTC
NA	once	TRBV5-1	TRBJ1-3	CASSGGKSGNTIYF	TGCGCCAGCAGCGGGGGGAAGTCTGGAAACACCATATATTTT
NA	NA	TRBV29-1	TRBJ2-5	CSVEDRGRYQETQYF	TGCAGCGTTGAAGATCGCGGCAGGTACCAAGAGACCCAGTACTTC
NA	once	TRBV6-1	TRBJ1-5	CASSDPGGNQPQHF	TGTGCCAGCAGTGATCCTGGCGGCAATCAGCCCCAGCATTTT
NA	NA	TRBV6-6	TRBJ1-5	CASTTTENQPQHF	TGTGCCAGCACCACGACCGAAAATCAGCCCCAGCATTTT